The 29 T cell receptor beta chains listed next were all sequenced from one sample in a study of T cell responses to AZD1222 COVID-19 vaccine. Produced via immunoSEQ multiplex PCR; TCRdb's table is partial and in-frame only. The table lists tens of thousands of clones, roughly 89% of them singletons. The sample in question was peripheral blood, obtained 28 days after the second AZD1222 dose. These receptor sequences come from an adult who received the AZD1222 COVID-19 vaccine.

The rearrangement uses TRBV5-1 and TRBJ1-1, with unresolved D. The CDR3 runs to 13 residues. From germline, CDR1 is SGHRS and CDR2 YFSETQ. Trimming took 0 bases from V and 8 from J, leaving 11 bases between them. As DNA, the CDR3 is TGCGCCAGCAGCTTGGTTGCGGGCCAGGAAGCTTTCTTT. It yields the protein CASSLVAGQEAFF. The complete variable domain, with remaining parts taken from reference TRBV5-1 and TRBJ1-1, reads KAGVTQTPRYLIKTRGQQVTLSCSPISGHRSVSWYQQTPGQGLQFLFEYFSETQRNKGNFPGRFSGRQFSNSRSEMNVSTLELGDSALYLCASSLVAGQEAFFGQGTRLTVV.

The genes are TRBV10-3 and TRBJ2-2, with 7 bases aligning to TRBD1. The J segment lost 8 bases and the V segment lost 3 bases, leaving 9 bases of the junction unmatched. This CDR3 spans 15 amino acids. Per the germline V gene, CDR1 is ENHRY and CDR2 is SYGVKD. The CDR3 sequence is CAISDETGWSGELFF. The CDR3, as DNA: TGTGCCATCAGTGACGAGACAGGGTGGAGTGGGGAGCTGTTTTTT.

The chain joins TRBV28 to TRBJ1-5; TRBD1 agrees at 10 bases. V shed 4 bases, J shed 6 bases, and the junction held 3 bases outside the gene matches. CDR1 and CDR2 from the germline V gene are MDHEN and SYDVKM. This CDR3 spans 14 amino acids. CDR3 in DNA: TGTGCCAGCAGTTCGGGACAGGGGCCTCAGCCCCAGCATTTT. Amino acids: CASSSGQGPQPQHF.

With respect to this clone: Other DNA variants within this sample encode the same CDR3. The chain has TRBV30 and TRBJ1-2; no firm D call. The germline CDR1 and CDR2 sequences are GTSNPN and SVGIG (reference sequence). The V gene lost 0 bases and the J gene lost 2 bases, with 7 bases spanning the gap. The CDR3 runs 13 residues. The CDR3 nucleotides are TGTGCCTGGAGTGTTAGGCAGAACTATGGCTACACCTTC. Amino acids: CAWSVRQNYGYTF.

V gene TRBV25-1 combines with J gene TRBJ2-3; no reliable D call. Per the germline V gene, CDR1 is MGHDK and CDR2 is SYGVNS. V was cut by 3 bases and J by 3 bases, with 10 bases left in between. This CDR3 comprises 14 residues. The CDR3 protein is CASSDSGRTDTQYF. CDR3 nucleotides: TGTGCCAGCAGTGATTCCGGCAGAACAGATACGCAGTATTTT.

A single count supports this clone. The chain employs TRBV5-1 and TRBJ2-1; D may be TRBD2 (6 bases). Germline assignment: CDR1 SGHRS and CDR2 YFSETQ. Deletions cut 7 bases from V and 6 bases from J, with 23 bases between. The CDR3 covers 16 residues. The CDR3 nucleotides are TGCGCCAGCCAGGACCCCTACGCGGGACGGGGCAATGAGCAGTTCTTC. Its translation is CASQDPYAGRGNEQFF.

This chain joins TRBV19 and TRBJ1-2; TRBD1 aligns across 7 bases. Germline lookup yields CDR1 LNHDA and CDR2 SQIVND (reference sequence). The V and J ends lost 3 bases and 4 bases, in that order; junction bases with no gene match: 2. This CDR3 has 13 residues. CDR3 sequence: CASSIRQGYGYTF. The CDR3 DNA sequence: TGTGCCAGTAGTATTCGACAGGGCTATGGCTACACCTTC.

The gene calls are TRBV5-6 and TRBJ2-7; D tentatively fits TRBD1 or TRBD2 (6 bases each). The germline V gene has CDR1 SGHDT and CDR2 YYEEEE. Deletions cut 4 bases from V and 3 bases from J, with 14 bases between. The CDR3 consists of 14 residues. The CDR3 region is CASSPVRGVYEQYV. The CDR3 nucleotides are TGTGCCAGCAGCCCGGTTAGGGGGGTCTACGAGCAGTACGTC.

The chain has TRBV2 and TRBJ1-5; D might be TRBD1 (5 bases). The CDR3 loop spans 15 amino acids. V was pared by 6 bases and J by 1 base, with 13 bases between. Per germline, CDR1 SNHLY and CDR2 FYNNEI. CDR3 sequence reads: CASSGGRDSNQPQHF. In nucleotides, the CDR3 is TGTGCCAGCAGCGGGGGGAGGGACAGCAATCAGCCCCAGCATTTT.

This clone was seen more than once but under ten times. V usage is TRBV2 and J usage is TRBJ2-2; possible D gene TRBD1, 6 bases. Germline CDR1 SNHLY, CDR2 FYNNEI. The length of the CDR3 is 15 residues. V dropped 8 bases and J dropped 0 bases, with 13 bases sitting between them. This chain's CDR3 is CASVRGFANTGELFF. The CDR3 DNA reads TGTGCCAGCGTAAGGGGGTTCGCGAACACCGGGGAGCTGTTTTTT. Using reference TRBV2 and TRBJ2-2 for the parts outside the CDR3, the full variable domain is EPEVTQTPSHQVTQMGQEVILRCVPISNHLYFYWYRQILGQKVEFLVSFYNNEISEKSEIFDDQFSVERPDGSNFTLKIRSTKLEDSAMYFCASVRGFANTGELFFGEGSRLTVL.

The chain links TRBV11-1 to TRBJ1-1; D not certain. This CDR3 contains 15 residues. CDR1 and CDR2 (germline): SGHAT, FQDESV (reference sequence). Between the trimmed V and J ends, which lost 3 bases and 7 bases, there was a span of 18 bases. CDR3 region: CASSFTLGGRGEAFF. The CDR3 nucleotides are TGTGCCAGCAGCTTCACCTTAGGTGGACGGGGTGAAGCTTTCTTT. The variable domain in full, completed from reference TRBV11-1 and TRBJ1-1, reads EAEVAQSPRYKITEKSQAVAFWCDPISGHATLYWYRQILGQGPELLVQFQDESVVDDSQLPKDRFSAERLKGVDSTLKIQPAELGDSAMYLCASSFTLGGRGEAFFGQGTRLTVV.

The chain recombines TRBV9 with TRBJ2-3; 8 bases map to TRBD1. The CDR3 length is 16 residues. Germline CDR1 and CDR2: SGDLS and YYNGEE. Unmatched junction bases numbered 4, after V lost 0 bases and J lost 1 base. The CDR3: CASSVGGGQGTDTQYF. The CDR3 DNA reads TGTGCCAGCAGCGTAGGTGGGGGACAGGGCACAGATACGCAGTATTTT.

The V and J genes are TRBV5-1 and TRBJ2-1; 10 bases are a match to TRBD2. CDR3 length equals 15 residues. The J segment lost 0 bases and the V segment lost 5 bases, leaving 2 bases of the junction unmatched. CDR1 is SGHRS and CDR2 is YFSETQ in the germline V gene. The CDR3 loop reads CASRTSGLSYNEQFF. In DNA form, the CDR3 reads TGCGCCAGCAGGACTAGCGGGCTCTCCTACAATGAGCAGTTCTTC.

This rearrangement joins TRBV2 to TRBJ2-1; TRBD2 might be the D (7 bases). V was trimmed by 6 bases and J by 1 base, leaving 13 bases between them. CDR1 is SNHLY, CDR2 FYNNEI, per germline. This CDR3 contains 15 residues. CDR3: CASSVEGGSYNEQFF. CDR3 bases: TGTGCCAGCAGCGTCGAGGGGGGGTCCTACAATGAGCAGTTCTTC.

V gene TRBV7-3 combines with J gene TRBJ2-3; TRBD2 aligns across 9 bases. Germline CDR1 SGHTA, CDR2 FQGTGA. With 5 bases clipped from V and 3 bases from J, the junction kept 6 bases outside the gene matches. The length of the CDR3 is 15 residues. The CDR3 DNA sequence: TGTGCCAGCAGCGCAGCGGGAGGCGAGACAGATACGCAGTATTTT. Translated: CASSAAGGETDTQYF. Full variable domain (missing parts from reference TRBV7-3 and TRBJ2-3): GAGVSQTPSNKVTEKGKYVELRCDPISGHTALYWYRQSLGQGPEFLIYFQGTGAADDSGLPNDRFFAVRPEGSVSTLKIQRTERGDSAVYLCASSAAGGETDTQYFGPGTRLTVL.

Written as DNA, the CDR3 is TGTGCCAGCAGCCCCGAATGGGACAGGGTCTATGGCTACACCTTC. As protein: CASSPEWDRVYGYTF. The chain uses TRBV7-2 and TRBJ1-2, with TRBD1 identical over 9 bases. The CDR3 is 15 amino acids. V lost 5 bases and J lost 4; bases outside the gene matches: 8. From germline, CDR1 is SGHTA and CDR2 FQGNSA.

This chain uses TRBV4-2 with TRBJ2-1; a weak D match, TRBD2 (6 bases). Trimming left V 0 bases short and J 12 bases short, with 9 bases between. The CDR3 has 12 amino acids. Looked up from germline, CDR1 is LGHNA and CDR2 is YNFKEQ. CDR3 in DNA: TGTGCCAGCAGCCAAGATCCGCGGGGGCAGTTCTTC. It translates to CASSQDPRGQFF.

V gene TRBV18 combines with J gene TRBJ1-5; D is undetermined. This CDR3 region has 14 residues. V was pared by 2 bases and J by 4 bases, with 9 bases between. Germline lookup yields CDR1 KGHSH and CDR2 LQKENI. CDR3 sequence: CASSPIRENQPQHF. The CDR3 DNA reads as TGTGCCAGCTCACCAATTCGAGAAAATCAGCCCCAGCATTTT.

This chain links TRBV11-3 with TRBJ2-1, with D hard to call. V lost 3 bases to trimming and J lost 8 bases, with 5 bases between them. Germline-derived CDR1 and CDR2 are SGHNT and YENEEA. The CDR3 covers 11 residues. The DNA of the CDR3 is TGTGCCAGCAGCTTTAGGTATGAGCAGTTCTTC. Translated: CASSFRYEQFF.

This rearrangement joins TRBV7-9 to TRBJ1-1; weak D call: TRBD1 (6 bases). The CDR3 has 13 residues. Per the germline V gene, CDR1 is SEHNR and CDR2 is FQNEAQ (reference sequence). V shed 3 bases and J shed 10 bases, with 15 bases lying between them. The CDR3 DNA is TGTGCCAGCAGCTTGGTCGGGGGCCCCGGAGCTTTCTTT. Translation gives CASSLVGGPGAFF.

The chain couples TRBV2 to TRBJ2-5, with D unresolved. Trimming took off 4 bases at V and 7 bases at J, with 13 bases between the two ends. CDR1 SNHLY and CDR2 FYNNEI come from the germline V gene. The CDR3 runs to 13 residues. CDR3 sequence reads: CASSVSREGTQYF. CDR3 DNA: TGTGCCAGCAGTGTGAGCAGAGAAGGGACCCAGTACTTC.

The V call is TRBV3-1 (or the pseudogene TRBV3-2), the J call TRBJ2-3; D call uncertain. Trimming shortened V by 1 base and J by 8 bases, and 7 bases separated the two germline ends. This CDR3 region has 12 residues. Per the germline V gene, CDR1 is LGHDT and CDR2 is YNNKEL (reference sequence). As DNA, the CDR3 is TGTGCCAGCAGCCAAGTGTTATCTACGCAGTATTTT. This sequence encodes CASSQVLSTQYF.

J is TRBJ1-1 and V is TRBV6-6; D remains ambiguous. The V end was cut by 4 bases, the J end by 3 bases, with 15 bases between. The germline V gene has CDR1 MNHNY and CDR2 SVGAGI (reference sequence). This CDR3 contains 15 residues. CDR3 protein: CASSFSATLYTEAFF. Written as DNA, the CDR3 is TGTGCCAGCAGTTTTTCCGCGACATTATACACTGAAGCTTTCTTT.

This clone was found once. The V gene is TRBV28, the J gene TRBJ2-7; maybe TRBD2 (5 bases). The CDR3 is 13 amino acids. Germline CDR1 reads MDHEN; CDR2 reads SYDVKM. Trimming took off 4 bases at V and 3 bases at J, with 10 bases between the two ends. The CDR3 spells CASSSPRGYEQYF. CDR3 DNA: TGTGCCAGCAGTTCCCCTCGGGGCTACGAGCAGTACTTC.

The genes are TRBV6-5 and TRBJ1-2; D unclear. This CDR3 has 13 amino acids. The V and J ends lost 2 bases and 4 bases respectively, with 8 bases between them. The germline V gene has CDR1 MNHEY and CDR2 SVGAGI. CDR3 coding DNA: TGTGCCAGCAGTTACGGGGTCGGCTATGGCTACACCTTC. This translates into CASSYGVGYGYTF.

The chain uses TRBV19 and TRBJ2-1; TRBD2 matches at 7 bases. This CDR3 has 15 residues. The germline gives CDR1 LNHDA, CDR2 SQIVND (reference sequence). Trimming cost V 5 bases and J 7 bases; bases outside gene matches: 11. The CDR3 DNA is TGTGCCAGTAGTCGGGCGGGAGTTTCTAGGAATGAGCAGTTCTTC. This gives the protein CASSRAGVSRNEQFF. The full variable domain, in which reference TRBV19 and TRBJ2-1 provide the parts outside the CDR3, is DGGITQSPKYLFRKEGQNVTLSCEQNLNHDAMYWYRQDPGQGLRLIYYSQIVNDFQKGDIAEGYSVSREKKESFPLTVTSAQKNPTAFYLCASSRAGVSRNEQFFGPGTRLTVL.

V and J are TRBV19 and TRBJ1-5, with D possibly being TRBD1 (5 bases). The CDR3 runs to 15 residues. Trimming took 5 bases from V and 4 from J, leaving 15 bases between them. Germline V gene sequence: CDR1 LNHDA, CDR2 SQIVND (reference sequence). The CDR3 nucleotides are TGTGCCAGTAGTTATGGGGGTATCGGTAATCAGCCCCAGCATTTT. Protein sequence: CASSYGGIGNQPQHF.

The chain carries TRBV6-2 or TRBV6-3 and TRBJ2-1, with D unresolved. Trimming removed 3 bases from V and 8 bases from J, with 8 bases in between. Germline values: CDR1 MNHEY, CDR2 SVGEGT. The CDR3 has 12 residues. The CDR3 DNA is TGTGCCAGCAGTTATCTTAGTTATGAGCAGTTCTTC. Its translation is CASSYLSYEQFF.

The CDR3 is CASSVGENSPLHF. In DNA form, the CDR3 reads TGTGCCAGCAGTGTAGGGGAAAATTCACCCCTCCACTTT. The rearrangement joins TRBV6-4 to TRBJ1-6; D perhaps matches TRBD1 (5 bases). Trimming left V 4 bases short and J 7 bases short, with 8 bases between. CDR3 size: 13 residues. Germline V gene lookup returns CDR1 MRHNA and CDR2 SNTAGT.